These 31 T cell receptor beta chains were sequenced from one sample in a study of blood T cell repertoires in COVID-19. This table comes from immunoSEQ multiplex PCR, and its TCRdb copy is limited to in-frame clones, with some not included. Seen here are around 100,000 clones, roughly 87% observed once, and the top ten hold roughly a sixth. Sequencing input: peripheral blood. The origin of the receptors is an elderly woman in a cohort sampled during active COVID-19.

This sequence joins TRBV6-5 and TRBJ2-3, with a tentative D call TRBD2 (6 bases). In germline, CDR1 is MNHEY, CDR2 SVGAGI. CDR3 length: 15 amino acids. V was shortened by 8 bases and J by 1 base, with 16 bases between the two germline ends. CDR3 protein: CASPGVTDRTDTQYF. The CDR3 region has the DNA TGTGCCAGCCCGGGAGTAACCGACCGCACAGATACGCAGTATTTT.

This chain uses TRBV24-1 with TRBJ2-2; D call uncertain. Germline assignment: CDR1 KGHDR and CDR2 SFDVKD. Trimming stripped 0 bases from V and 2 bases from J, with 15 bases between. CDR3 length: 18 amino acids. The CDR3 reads CATSDLPTPYANTGELFF. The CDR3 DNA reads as TGTGCCACCAGTGATTTGCCCACCCCCTACGCAAACACCGGGGAGCTGTTTTTT.

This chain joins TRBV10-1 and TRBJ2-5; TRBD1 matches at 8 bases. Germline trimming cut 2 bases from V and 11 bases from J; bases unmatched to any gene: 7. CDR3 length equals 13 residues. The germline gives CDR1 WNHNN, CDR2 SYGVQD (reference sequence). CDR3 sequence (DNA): TGCGCCAGCAGTGAGCAGGGGGCGACGAGGCAGTACTTC. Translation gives CASSEQGATRQYF.

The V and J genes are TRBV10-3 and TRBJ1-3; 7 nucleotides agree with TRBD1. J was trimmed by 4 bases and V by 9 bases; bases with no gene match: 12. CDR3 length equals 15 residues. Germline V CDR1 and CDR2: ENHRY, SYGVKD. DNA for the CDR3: TGTGCCATAGGCCGGGACAGTTATCCAGGAAACACCATATATTTT. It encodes CAIGRDSYPGNTIYF.

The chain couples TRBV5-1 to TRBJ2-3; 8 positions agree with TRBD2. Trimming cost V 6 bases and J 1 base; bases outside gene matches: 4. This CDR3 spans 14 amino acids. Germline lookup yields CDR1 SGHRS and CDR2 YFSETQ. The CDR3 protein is CASMAGGRTDTQYF. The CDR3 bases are TGCGCCAGCATGGCGGGGGGACGCACAGATACGCAGTATTTT.

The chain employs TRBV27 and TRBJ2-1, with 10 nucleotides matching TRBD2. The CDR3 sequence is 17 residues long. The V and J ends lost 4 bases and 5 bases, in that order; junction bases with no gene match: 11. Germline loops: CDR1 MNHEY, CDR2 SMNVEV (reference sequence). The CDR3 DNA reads TGTGCCAGCAGTTCCAGACTAGCGGGTCGGCGGGACAATGAGCAGTTCTTC. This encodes CASSSRLAGRRDNEQFF.

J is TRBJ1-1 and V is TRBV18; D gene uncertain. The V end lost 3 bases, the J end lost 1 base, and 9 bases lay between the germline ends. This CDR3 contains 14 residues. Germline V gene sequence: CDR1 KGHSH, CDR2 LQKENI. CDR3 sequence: CASSPPGGNTEAFF. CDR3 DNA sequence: TGTGCCAGCTCACCTCCGGGAGGGAACACTGAAGCTTTCTTT.

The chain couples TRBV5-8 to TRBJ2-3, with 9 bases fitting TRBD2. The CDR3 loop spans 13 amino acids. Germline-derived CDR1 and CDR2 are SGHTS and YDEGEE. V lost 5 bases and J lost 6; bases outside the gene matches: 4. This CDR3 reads CASRGLAGDTQYF. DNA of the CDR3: TGTGCCAGCAGGGGACTAGCTGGTGATACGCAGTATTTT.

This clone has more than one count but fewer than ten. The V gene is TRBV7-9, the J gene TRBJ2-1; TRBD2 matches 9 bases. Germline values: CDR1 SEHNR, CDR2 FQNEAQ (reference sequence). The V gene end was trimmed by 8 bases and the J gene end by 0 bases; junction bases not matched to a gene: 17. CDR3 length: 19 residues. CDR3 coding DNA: TGTGCCAGCGGCGGGATAGCGGGGGTCCTTGTCTACTCCTACAATGAGCAGTTCTTC. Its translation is CASGGIAGVLVYSYNEQFF. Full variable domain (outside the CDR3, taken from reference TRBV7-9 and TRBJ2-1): DTGVSQNPRHKITKRGQNVTFRCDPISEHNRLYWYRQTLGQGPEFLTYFQNEAQLEKSRLLSDRFSAERPKGSFSTLEIQRTEQGDSAMYLCASGGIAGVLVYSYNEQFFGPGTRLTVL.

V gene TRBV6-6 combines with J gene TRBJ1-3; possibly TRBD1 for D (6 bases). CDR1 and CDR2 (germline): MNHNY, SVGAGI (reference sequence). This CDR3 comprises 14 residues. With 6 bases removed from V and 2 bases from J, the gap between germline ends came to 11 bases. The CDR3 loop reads CASRGTSAGNTIYF. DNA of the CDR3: TGTGCCAGCAGGGGGACATCTGCTGGAAACACCATATATTTT.

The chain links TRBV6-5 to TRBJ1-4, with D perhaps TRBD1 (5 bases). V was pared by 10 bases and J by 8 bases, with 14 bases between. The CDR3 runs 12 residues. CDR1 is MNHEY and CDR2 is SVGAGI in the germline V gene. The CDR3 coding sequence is TGTGCCACCGGGGGGTTGTCCGAAAAACTGTTTTTT. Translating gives CATGGLSEKLFF.

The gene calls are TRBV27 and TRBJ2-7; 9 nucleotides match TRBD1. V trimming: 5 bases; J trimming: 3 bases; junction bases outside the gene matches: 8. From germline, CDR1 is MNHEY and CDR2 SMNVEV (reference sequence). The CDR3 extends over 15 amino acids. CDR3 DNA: TGTGCCAGCAGTCTAGGGAGGACAGGGGTCTACGAGCAGTACTTC. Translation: CASSLGRTGVYEQYF.

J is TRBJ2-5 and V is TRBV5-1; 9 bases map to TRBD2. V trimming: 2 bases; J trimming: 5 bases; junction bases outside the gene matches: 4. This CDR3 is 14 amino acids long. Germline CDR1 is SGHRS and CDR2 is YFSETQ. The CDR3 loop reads CASSLGTSQETQYF. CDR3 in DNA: TGCGCCAGCAGCTTAGGGACTAGCCAGGAGACCCAGTACTTC.

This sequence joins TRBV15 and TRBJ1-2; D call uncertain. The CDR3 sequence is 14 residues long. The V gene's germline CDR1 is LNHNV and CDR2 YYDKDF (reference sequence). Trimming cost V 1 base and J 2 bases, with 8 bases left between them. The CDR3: CATSRGAGNYGYTF. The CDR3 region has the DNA TGTGCCACCAGCAGAGGGGCCGGCAACTATGGCTACACCTTC. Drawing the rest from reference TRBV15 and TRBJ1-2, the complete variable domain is DAMVIQNPRYQVTQFGKPVTLSCSQTLNHNVMYWYQQKSSQAPKLLFHYYDKDFNNEADTPDNFQSRRPNTSFCFLDIRSPGLGDTAMYLCATSRGAGNYGYTFGSGTRLTVV.

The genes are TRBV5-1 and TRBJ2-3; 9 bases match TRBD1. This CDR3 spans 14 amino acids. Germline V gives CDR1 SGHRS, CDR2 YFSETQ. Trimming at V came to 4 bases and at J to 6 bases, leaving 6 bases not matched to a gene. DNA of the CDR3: TGCGCCAGCAGCACCGGACAGGGGCGGGATACGCAGTATTTT. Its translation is CASSTGQGRDTQYF.

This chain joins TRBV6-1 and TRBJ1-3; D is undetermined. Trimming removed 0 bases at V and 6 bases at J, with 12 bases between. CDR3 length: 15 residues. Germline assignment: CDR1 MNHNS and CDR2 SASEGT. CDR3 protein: CASSEALLEANTIYF. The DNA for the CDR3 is TGTGCCAGCAGTGAAGCACTCCTCGAGGCAAACACCATATATTTT.

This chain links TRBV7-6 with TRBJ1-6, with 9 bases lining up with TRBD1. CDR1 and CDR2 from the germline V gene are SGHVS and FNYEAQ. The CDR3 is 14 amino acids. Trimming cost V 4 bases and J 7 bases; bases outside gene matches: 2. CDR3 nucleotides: TGTGCCAGCAGCTCGGGACAGGGCAATTCACCCCTCCACTTT. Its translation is CASSSGQGNSPLHF.

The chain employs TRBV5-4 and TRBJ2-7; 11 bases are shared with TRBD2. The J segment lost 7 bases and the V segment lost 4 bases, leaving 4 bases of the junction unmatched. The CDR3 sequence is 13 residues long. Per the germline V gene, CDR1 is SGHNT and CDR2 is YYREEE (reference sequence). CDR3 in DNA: TGTGCCAGCAGCCAGGGACTAGCGGTTGAGCAGTACTTC. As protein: CASSQGLAVEQYF. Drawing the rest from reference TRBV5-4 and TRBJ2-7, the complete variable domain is ETGVTQSPTHLIKTRGQQVTLRCSSQSGHNTVSWYQQALGQGPQFIFQYYREEENGRGNFPPRFSGLQFPNYSSELNVNALELDDSALYLCASSQGLAVEQYFGPGTRLTVT.

The CDR3 nucleotides are TGTGCCAGCAGTACCAAGGGAGGAACTGAAGCTTTCTTT. Protein product: CASSTKGGTEAFF. The gene calls are TRBV6-5 and TRBJ1-1, with D unresolved. CDR1 is MNHEY, CDR2 SVGAGI, per germline. The CDR3 is 13 amino acids. The V end lost 5 bases, the J end lost 5 bases, and 12 bases lay between the germline ends.

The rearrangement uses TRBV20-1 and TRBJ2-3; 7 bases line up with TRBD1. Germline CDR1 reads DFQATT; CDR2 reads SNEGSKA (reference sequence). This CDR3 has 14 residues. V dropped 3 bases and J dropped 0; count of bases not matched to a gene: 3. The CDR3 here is CSASPRGSTDTQYF. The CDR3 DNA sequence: TGCAGTGCTAGTCCCAGGGGGAGCACAGATACGCAGTATTTT.

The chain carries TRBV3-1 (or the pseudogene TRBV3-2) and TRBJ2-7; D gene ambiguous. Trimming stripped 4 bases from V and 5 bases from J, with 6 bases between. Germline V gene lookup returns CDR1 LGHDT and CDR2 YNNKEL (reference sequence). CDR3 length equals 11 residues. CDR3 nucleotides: TGTGCCAGCAGCCGGTTAGACGAGCAGTACTTC. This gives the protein CASSRLDEQYF.

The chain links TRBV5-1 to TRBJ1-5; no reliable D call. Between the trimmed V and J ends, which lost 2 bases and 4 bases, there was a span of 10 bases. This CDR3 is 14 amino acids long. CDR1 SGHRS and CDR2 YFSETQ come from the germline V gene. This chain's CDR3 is CASSFSRSNQPQHF. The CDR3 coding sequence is TGCGCCAGCAGCTTTTCACGGTCGAATCAGCCCCAGCATTTT.

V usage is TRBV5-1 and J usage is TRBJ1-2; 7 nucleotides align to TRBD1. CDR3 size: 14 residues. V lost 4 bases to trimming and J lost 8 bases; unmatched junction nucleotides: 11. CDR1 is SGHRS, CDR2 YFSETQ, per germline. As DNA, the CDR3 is TGCGCCAGCAGCCCTAAACAGGGGTTAGAGGGCTACACCTTC. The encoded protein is CASSPKQGLEGYTF.

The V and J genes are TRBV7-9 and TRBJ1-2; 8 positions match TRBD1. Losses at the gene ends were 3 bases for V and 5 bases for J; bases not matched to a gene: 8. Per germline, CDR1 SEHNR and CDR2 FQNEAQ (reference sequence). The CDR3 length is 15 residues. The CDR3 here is CASSFADRGGYGYTF. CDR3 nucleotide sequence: TGTGCCAGCAGCTTTGCCGACAGGGGCGGATATGGCTACACCTTC.

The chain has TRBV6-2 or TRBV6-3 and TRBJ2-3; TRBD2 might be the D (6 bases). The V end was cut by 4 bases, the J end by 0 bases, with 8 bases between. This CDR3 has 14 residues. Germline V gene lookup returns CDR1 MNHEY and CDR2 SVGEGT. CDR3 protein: CASSLTRSTDTQYF. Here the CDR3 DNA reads TGTGCCAGCAGTTTGACTAGAAGCACAGATACGCAGTATTTT.

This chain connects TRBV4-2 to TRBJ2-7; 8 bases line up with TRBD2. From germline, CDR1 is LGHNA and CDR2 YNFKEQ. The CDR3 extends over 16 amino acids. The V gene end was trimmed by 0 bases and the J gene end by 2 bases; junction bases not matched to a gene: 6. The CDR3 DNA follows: TGTGCCAGCAGCCAAGAAGGACCGGGGGGGCCCTACGAGCAGTACTTC. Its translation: CASSQEGPGGPYEQYF.

The CDR3 region is CASSPSSVRGDEQFF. The CDR3 DNA reads TGTGCCAGCTCACCGTCGTCAGTTCGAGGCGATGAGCAGTTCTTC. The chain links TRBV18 to TRBJ2-1; D gene unclear. Trimming stripped 3 bases from V and 8 bases from J, with 17 bases between. The CDR3 is made up of 15 amino acids. CDR1 is KGHSH, CDR2 LQKENI, per germline.

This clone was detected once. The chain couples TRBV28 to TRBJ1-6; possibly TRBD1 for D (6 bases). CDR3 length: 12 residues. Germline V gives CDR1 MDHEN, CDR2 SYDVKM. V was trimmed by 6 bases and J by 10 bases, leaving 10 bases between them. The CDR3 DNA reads TGTGCCAGCAGGGAAGGGGGATCACCCCTCCACTTT. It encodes CASREGGSPLHF.

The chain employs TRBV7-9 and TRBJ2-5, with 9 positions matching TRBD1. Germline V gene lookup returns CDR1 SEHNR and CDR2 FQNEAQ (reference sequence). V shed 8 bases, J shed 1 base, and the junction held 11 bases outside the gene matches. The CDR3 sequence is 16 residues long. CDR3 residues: CASRGLPGQGQETQYF. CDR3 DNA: TGTGCCAGCCGCGGCCTTCCGGGACAGGGCCAAGAGACCCAGTACTTC.

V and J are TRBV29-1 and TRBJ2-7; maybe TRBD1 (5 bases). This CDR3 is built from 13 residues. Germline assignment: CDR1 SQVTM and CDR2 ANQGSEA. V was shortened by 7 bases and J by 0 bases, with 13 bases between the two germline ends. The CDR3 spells CSALDSISYEQYF. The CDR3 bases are TGCAGCGCCCTTGACAGCATCTCCTACGAGCAGTACTTC.

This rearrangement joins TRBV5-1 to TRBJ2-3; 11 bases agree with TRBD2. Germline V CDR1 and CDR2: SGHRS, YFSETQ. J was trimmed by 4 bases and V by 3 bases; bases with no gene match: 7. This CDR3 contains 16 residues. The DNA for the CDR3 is TGCGCCAGCAGCTCCGGGACTAGCGGCGGCGCAGATACGCAGTATTTT. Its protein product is CASSSGTSGGADTQYF.